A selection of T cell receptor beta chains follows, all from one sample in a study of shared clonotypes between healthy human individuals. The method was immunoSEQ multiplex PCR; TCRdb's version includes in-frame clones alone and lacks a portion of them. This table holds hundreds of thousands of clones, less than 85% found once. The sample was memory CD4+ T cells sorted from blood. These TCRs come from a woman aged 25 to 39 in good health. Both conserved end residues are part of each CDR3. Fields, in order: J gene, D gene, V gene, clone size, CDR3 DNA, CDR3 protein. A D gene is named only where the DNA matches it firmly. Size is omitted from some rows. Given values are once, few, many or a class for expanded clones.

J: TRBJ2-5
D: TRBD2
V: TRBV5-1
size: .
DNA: TGCGCCAGCAGCTTGGGGACTAGCGGGCAAGAGACCCAGTACTTC
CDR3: CASSLGTSGQETQYF

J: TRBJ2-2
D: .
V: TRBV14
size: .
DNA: TGTGCCAGCAGCCAAGCCGCAGGGGTCACCGGGGAGCTGTTTTTT
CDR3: CASSQAAGVTGELFF

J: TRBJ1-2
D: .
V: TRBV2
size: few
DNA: TGTGCCAGCAAGAACAGAGTGCCTGATATCTTC
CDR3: CASKNRVPDIF

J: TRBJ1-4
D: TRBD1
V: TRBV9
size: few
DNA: TGTGCCAGCAGCCGGACAGGGTTCCACAATGAAAAACTGTTTTTT
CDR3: CASSRTGFHNEKLFF

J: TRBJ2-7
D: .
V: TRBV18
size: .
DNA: TGTGCCAGCTCACCACGCGGGGTAAGGTCCTACGAGCAGTACTTC
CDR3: CASSPRGVRSYEQYF

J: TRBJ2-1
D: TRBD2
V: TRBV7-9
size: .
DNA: TGTGCCAGCAGACCTGAACTAGCGTTGAACAATGAGCAGTTCTTC
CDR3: CASRPELALNNEQFF

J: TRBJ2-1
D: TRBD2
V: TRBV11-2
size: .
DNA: TGTGCCAGCAGCTTAGTGGCCAGCGGGAGCCTCGCTGAGCAGTTCTTC
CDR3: CASSLVASGSLAEQFF

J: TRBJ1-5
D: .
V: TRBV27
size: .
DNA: TGTGCCAGCAGTTTTATGGAGAGCCAGCCCCAGCATTTT
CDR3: CASSFMESQPQHF

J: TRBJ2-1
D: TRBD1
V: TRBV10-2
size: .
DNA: TGCGCCAGCAGTGTGACAGGGGTACGGTACAATGAGCAGTTCTTC
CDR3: CASSVTGVRYNEQFF

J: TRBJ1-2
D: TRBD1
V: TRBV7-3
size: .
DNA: TGTGCCAGCAGCTTAGAAGGGGGCGTGGGCTACACCTTC
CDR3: CASSLEGGVGYTF

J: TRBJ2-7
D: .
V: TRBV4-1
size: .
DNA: TGCGCCAGCAGCCAAGATCTCTTTGGTACGTGGGGGCTCTCCTACGAGCAGTACTTC
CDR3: CASSQDLFGTWGLSYEQYF

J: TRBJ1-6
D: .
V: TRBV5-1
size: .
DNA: TGCGCCAGCGCTCCGGGGGACCATTCACCCCTCCACTTT
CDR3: CASAPGDHSPLHF

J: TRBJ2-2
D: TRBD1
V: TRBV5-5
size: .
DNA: TGTGCCAGCAGCTCGAAACCCGGGACAGCCACCGGGGAGCTGTTTTTT
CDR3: CASSSKPGTATGELFF

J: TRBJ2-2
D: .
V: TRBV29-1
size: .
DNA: TGCAGCGTAGCCGGGACCGCGAACACCGGGGAGCTGTTTTTT
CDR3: CSVAGTANTGELFF

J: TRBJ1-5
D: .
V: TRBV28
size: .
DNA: TGTGCCAGCAGTTTAGGGTATGGGCCCCAGCATTTT
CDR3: CASSLGYGPQHF

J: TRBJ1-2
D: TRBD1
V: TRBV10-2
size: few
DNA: TGCGCCAGCGAGACAGGGTCTGGCTACACCTTC
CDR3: CASETGSGYTF

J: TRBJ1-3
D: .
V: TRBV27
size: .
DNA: TGTGCCAGCAGTTTATTTTGGGGATCTGGAAACACCATATATTTT
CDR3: CASSLFWGSGNTIYF

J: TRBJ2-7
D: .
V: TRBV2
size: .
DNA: TGTGCCAGCTTTTCCTCCTACGAGCAGTACTTC
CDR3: CASFSSYEQYF

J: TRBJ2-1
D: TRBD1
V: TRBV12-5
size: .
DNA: TGTGCTAGTGGTTTGACCGAGGGACAGGGTCGCGAGCAGTTCTTC
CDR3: CASGLTEGQGREQFF

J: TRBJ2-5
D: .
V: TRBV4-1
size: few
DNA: TGCGCCAGCAGCCAAGGCCCTGGAGGGACAGAGACCCAGTACTTC
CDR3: CASSQGPGGTETQYF

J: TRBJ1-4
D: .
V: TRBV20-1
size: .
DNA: TGCAGTGCTACGCTCCTCGCGGAACTGTTTTTT
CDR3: CSATLLAELFF

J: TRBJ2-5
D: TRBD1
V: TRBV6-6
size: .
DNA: TGTGCCAGCAGTGACCGAGGGACAGGGGGGGAGACCCAGTACTTC
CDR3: CASSDRGTGGETQYF

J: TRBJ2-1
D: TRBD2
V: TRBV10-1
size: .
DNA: TGCGCCAGCAGAAACCTAGCGGGAGTGGTCCACAATGAGCAGTTCTTC
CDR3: CASRNLAGVVHNEQFF